This TCR beta chain is from a study of shared clonotypes between healthy human individuals. Study-wide results and caveats: Lower generation probabilities were found for non-shared clonotypes than for those shared by all four donors.

This clone was seen a single time. Its specificity is not known. The CDR3 loop spans 12 amino acids. V was cut by 4 bases and J by 9 bases, with 10 bases left in between. Germline V CDR1 and CDR2: SGHTA, FQGTGA. The authors split each subset's genomic DNA evenly across several immunoSEQ plates. As processed by the authors: Junction-only immunoSEQ sequences carried no quality scores, so filtering differed. Measured with immunoSEQ multiplex PCR; TCRdb has only the in-frame clones, and not every one. The DNA was the basis for D and trimming; V, J and clone size are from that table. The sample lists over a million clones, about four fifths occurring once.

The gene calls are TRBV7-3 and TRBJ2-1; D not certain. Material for sequencing was memory CD4+ T cells from PBMCs. The subset denotes: CD45RA-negative fraction. The sequence was obtained from a man younger than 30 in good health. Some clones in this sample may be carry-over from other donors' samples. The CDR3 DNA reads as TGTGCCAGCAGCTCCCCGTGGGGTGAGCAGTTCTTC. Translation: CASSSPWGEQFF.